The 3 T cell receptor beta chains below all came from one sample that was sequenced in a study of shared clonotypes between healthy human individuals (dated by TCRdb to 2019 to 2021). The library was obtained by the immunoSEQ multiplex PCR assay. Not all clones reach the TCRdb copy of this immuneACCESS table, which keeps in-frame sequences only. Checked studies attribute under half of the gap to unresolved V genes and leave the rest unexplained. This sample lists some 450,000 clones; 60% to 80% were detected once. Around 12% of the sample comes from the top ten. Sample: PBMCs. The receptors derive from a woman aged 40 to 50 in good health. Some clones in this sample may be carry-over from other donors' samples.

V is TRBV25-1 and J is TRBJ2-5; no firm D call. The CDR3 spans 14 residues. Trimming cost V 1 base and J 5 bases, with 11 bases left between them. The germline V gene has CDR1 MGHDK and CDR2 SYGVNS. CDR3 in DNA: TGTGCCAGCAGTGAATGGGCTATGGGGGAGACCCAGTACTTC. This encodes CASSEWAMGETQYF.

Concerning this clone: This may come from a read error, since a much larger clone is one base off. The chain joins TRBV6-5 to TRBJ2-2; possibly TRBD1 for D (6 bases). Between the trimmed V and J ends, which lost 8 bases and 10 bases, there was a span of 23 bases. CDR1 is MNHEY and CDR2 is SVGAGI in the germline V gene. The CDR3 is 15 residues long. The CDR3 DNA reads TGTGCCAGCCGTACGGAAGACAGGTTTAACGAGGAGCTGTTTTTT. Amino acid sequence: CASRTEDRFNEELFF.

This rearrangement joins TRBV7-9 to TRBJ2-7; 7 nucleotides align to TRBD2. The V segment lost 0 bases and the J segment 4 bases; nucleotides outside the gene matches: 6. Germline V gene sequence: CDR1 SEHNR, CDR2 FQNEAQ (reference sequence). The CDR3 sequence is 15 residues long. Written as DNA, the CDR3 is TGTGCCAGCAGCTTAGCTAGCGGGTTTAAGTACGAGCAGTACTTC. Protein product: CASSLASGFKYEQYF. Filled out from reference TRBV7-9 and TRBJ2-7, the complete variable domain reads DTGVSQNPRHKITKRGQNVTFRCDPISEHNRLYWYRQTLGQGPEFLTYFQNEAQLEKSRLLSDRFSAERPKGSFSTLEIQRTEQGDSAMYLCASSLASGFKYEQYFGPGTRLTVT.